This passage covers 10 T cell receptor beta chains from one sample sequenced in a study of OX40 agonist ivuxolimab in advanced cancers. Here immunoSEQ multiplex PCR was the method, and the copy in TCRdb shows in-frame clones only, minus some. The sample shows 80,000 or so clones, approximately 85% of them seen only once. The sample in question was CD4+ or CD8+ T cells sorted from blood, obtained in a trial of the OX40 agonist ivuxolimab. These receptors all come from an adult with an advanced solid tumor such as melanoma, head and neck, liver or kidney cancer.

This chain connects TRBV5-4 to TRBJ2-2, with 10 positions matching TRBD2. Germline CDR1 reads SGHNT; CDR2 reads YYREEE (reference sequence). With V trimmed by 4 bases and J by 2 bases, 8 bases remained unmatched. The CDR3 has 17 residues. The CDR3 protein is CASSPSLAGVNTGELFF. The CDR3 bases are TGTGCCAGCAGCCCTTCCCTAGCGGGAGTAAACACCGGGGAGCTGTTTTTT.

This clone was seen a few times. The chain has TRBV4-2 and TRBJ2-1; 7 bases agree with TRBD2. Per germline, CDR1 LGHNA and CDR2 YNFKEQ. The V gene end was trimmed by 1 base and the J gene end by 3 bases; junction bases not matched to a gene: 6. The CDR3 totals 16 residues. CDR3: CASSQAAGAGYNEQFF. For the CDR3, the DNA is TGTGCCAGCAGCCAAGCTGCGGGAGCTGGCTACAATGAGCAGTTCTTC.

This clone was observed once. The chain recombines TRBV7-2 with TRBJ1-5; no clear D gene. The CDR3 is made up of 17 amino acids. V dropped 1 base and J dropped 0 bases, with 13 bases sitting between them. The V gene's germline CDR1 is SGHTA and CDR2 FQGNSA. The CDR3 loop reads CASSLGGSFYSNQPQHF. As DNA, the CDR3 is TGTGCCAGCAGCTTAGGAGGGTCCTTTTATAGCAATCAGCCCCAGCATTTT.

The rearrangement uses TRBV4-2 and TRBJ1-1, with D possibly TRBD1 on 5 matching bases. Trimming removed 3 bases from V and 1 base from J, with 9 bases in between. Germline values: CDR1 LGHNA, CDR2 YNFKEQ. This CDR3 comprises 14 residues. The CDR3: CASSQGRANTEAFF. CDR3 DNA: TGTGCCAGCAGCCAGGGGCGGGCGAACACTGAAGCTTTCTTT.

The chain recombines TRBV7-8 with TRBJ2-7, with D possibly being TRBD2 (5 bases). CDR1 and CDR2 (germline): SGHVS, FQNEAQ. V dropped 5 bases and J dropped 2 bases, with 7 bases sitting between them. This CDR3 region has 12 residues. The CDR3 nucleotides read TGTGCCAGCAGCGCCGGGGCCTACGAGCAGTACTTC. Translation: CASSAGAYEQYF.

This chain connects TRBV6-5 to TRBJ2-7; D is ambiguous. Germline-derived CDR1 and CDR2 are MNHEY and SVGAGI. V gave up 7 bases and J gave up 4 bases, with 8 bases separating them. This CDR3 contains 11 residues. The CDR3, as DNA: TGTGCCAGCAATCATTTATACGAGCAGTACTTC. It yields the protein CASNHLYEQYF.

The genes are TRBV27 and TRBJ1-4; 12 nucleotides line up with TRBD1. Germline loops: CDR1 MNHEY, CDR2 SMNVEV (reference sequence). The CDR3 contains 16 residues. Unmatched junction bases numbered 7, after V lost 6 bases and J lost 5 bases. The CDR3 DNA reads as TGTGCCAGCAGCCGGGGACAGGGGGCCAGAAATGAAAAACTGTTTTTT. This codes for CASSRGQGARNEKLFF.

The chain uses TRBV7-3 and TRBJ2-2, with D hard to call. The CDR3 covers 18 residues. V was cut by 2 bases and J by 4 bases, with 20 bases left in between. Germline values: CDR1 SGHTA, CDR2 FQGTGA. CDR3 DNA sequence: TGTGCCAGCAGCTTAGCTGATCCCCTAGGAAAAGGCACCGGGGAGCTGTTTTTT. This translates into CASSLADPLGKGTGELFF.

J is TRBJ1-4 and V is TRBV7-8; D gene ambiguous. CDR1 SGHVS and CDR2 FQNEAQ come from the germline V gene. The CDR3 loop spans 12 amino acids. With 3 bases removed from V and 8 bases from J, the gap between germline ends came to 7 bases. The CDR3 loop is CASSLSGEKLFF. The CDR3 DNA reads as TGTGCCAGCAGCTTGTCGGGAGAAAAACTGTTTTTT.

In DNA, the CDR3 is TGTGCCAGCCGTGGGGTAGGGGGGGCGAAAAATCAGCCCCAGCATTTT. Encoded protein: CASRGVGGAKNQPQHF. The chain carries TRBV2 and TRBJ1-5, with TRBD1 as a possible D gene (6 bases). The germline CDR1 and CDR2 sequences are SNHLY and FYNNEI. The CDR3 contains 16 residues. V shed 8 bases and J shed 4 bases, with 21 bases lying between them.